The clone carrying this T cell receptor beta chain is a singleton in its sample. Described time point: baseline pretreatment blood. Treatment of the sample: 15 Gy SBRT to primary tumor, nephrectomy 4 weeks later. TCRdb keeps only in-frame clones here, not all; method: immunoSEQ multiplex PCR. This table holds approximately 51,000 clones, 83% found once. The data are from a study of radiation and T cells in renal cell carcinoma. Sequenced here: blood, sampled from a patient whose treatment included radiotherapy and nephrectomy. The sequence derives from an older woman with renal cell carcinoma.

The CDR3 here is CASRGQPLYGYTF. The CDR3 DNA reads TGTGCCAGCAGGGGACAGCCTCTCTATGGCTACACCTTC. The chain is built from TRBV28 and TRBJ1-2; 7 bases are shared with TRBD1. V shed 6 bases and J 4 bases; nucleotides not matched to a gene: 5. This CDR3 contains 13 residues. CDR1 and CDR2 from the germline V gene are MDHEN and SYDVKM.